These 8 T cell receptor beta chains were sequenced from one sample in a study of blood T cell repertoires in COVID-19. TCRdb's table, derived via immunoSEQ multiplex PCR, lists solely in-frame clones and lacks some. Found here are more than 250,000 clones, about nine tenths of them singletons; the top ten hold roughly 1.2%. The sample was PBMCs or T cells enriched from blood (not recorded which). The receptors shown here come from a woman between 35 and 50 years old with acute COVID-19.

The V call is TRBV7-6, the J call TRBJ2-5; D perhaps matches TRBD1 (6 bases). V lost 3 bases, J lost 2 bases, and 7 bases lay in between. The CDR3 totals 13 residues. The germline V gene encodes CDR1 SGHVS and CDR2 FNYEAQ. CDR3 coding DNA: TGTGCCAGCAGCTTCGGACAGCAAGAGACCCAGTACTTC. It yields the protein CASSFGQQETQYF.

The chain employs TRBV4-3 and TRBJ1-6; D call uncertain. Trimming cost V 5 bases and J 10 bases, with 12 bases left between them. The CDR3 runs to 13 residues. CDR1 LGHNA and CDR2 YSLEER come from the germline V gene. CDR3 DNA: TGCGCCAGCAGCTCGTGGGCAAAATCACCCCTCCACTTT. Its translation: CASSSWAKSPLHF.

The chain uses TRBV18 and TRBJ1-1; D not resolved. The germline gives CDR1 KGHSH, CDR2 LQKENI. The CDR3 has 13 amino acids. V gave up 6 bases and J gave up 2 bases, with 10 bases separating them. The DNA of the CDR3 is TGTGCCAGCTCCTTAGAGGCTAACACTGAAGCTTTCTTT. Its translation is CASSLEANTEAFF.

The rearrangement links TRBV19 to TRBJ1-1, with TRBD1 as a possible D gene (5 bases). The CDR3 length is 13 residues. Germline V gene lookup returns CDR1 LNHDA and CDR2 SQIVND (reference sequence). Trimming took off 6 bases at V and 5 bases at J, with 13 bases between the two ends. The CDR3 nucleotides read TGTGCCAGTAGCCGCACCAGGGAAACTGAAGCTTTCTTT. Protein sequence: CASSRTRETEAFF.

A few counts support this clone. The V call is TRBV6-2 or TRBV6-3, the J call TRBJ2-7, with 8 nucleotides matching TRBD1. In germline, CDR1 is MNHEY, CDR2 SVGEGT. The CDR3 is 16 residues long. The trim removed 6 bases at V and 1 base at J, leaving 11 bases unmatched. Written as DNA, the CDR3 is TGTGCCAGCAGCTTCTCGACAGGGGTGAATTCCTACGAGCAGTACGTC. It codes for CASSFSTGVNSYEQYV.

The chain has TRBV28 and TRBJ1-5; 7 nucleotides agree with TRBD1. The CDR3 runs to 17 residues. J was trimmed by 6 bases and V by 2 bases; bases with no gene match: 13. Germline assignment: CDR1 MDHEN and CDR2 SYDVKM. The CDR3, as DNA: TGTGCCAGCAGTTTAATTCAAGGGGGCTCAGGCAGTCAGCCCCAGCATTTT. It yields the protein CASSLIQGGSGSQPQHF.

This clone has just one count. J is TRBJ1-2 and V is TRBV27; a possible D gene is TRBD1 (6 bases). V was cut by 4 bases and J by 6 bases, with 21 bases left in between. This CDR3 has 16 residues. The germline V gene encodes CDR1 MNHEY and CDR2 SMNVEV (reference sequence). CDR3 sequence reads: CASSSYREGGIDGYTF. DNA for the CDR3: TGTGCCAGCAGTTCATACAGGGAGGGGGGAATTGATGGCTACACCTTC.

There are a few counts of this clone. The DNA of the CDR3 is TGTGCCAGCAGCGTATCAGGAGGGAACTATGGCTACACCTTC. It specifies CASSVSGGNYGYTF. The chain couples TRBV9 to TRBJ1-2; unclear D gene. Germline V lookup: CDR1 SGDLS, CDR2 YYNGEE. Trimming removed 1 base from V and 2 bases from J, with 9 bases in between. The CDR3 spans 14 residues.